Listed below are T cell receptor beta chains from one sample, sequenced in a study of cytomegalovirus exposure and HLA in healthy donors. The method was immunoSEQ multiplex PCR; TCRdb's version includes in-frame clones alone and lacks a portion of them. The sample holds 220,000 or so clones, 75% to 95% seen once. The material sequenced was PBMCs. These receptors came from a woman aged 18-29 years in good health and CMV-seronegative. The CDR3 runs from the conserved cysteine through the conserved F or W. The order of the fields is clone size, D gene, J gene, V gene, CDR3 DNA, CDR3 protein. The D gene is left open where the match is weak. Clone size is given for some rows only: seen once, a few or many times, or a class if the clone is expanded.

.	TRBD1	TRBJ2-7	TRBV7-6	TGTGCCAGCAGCTTACCCCGAGGGGAACAGGGGGCGGGGGTCTACGAGCAGTACTTC	CASSLPRGEQGAGVYEQYF
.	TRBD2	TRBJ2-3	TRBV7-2	TGTGCCAGCAGCTCTCTGACTAGCGCAAGCACAGATACGCAGTATTTT	CASSSLTSASTDTQYF
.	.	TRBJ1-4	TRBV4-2	TGTGCCAGCAGCCAAGATCTGGAGGTTATTCTGGGAAAACTGTTTTTT	CASSQDLEVILGKLFF
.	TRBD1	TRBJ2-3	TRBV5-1	TGCGCCAGCAGCACCAGGGGGTTCACAGATACGCAGTATTTT	CASSTRGFTDTQYF
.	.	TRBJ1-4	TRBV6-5	TGTGCCAGCAGACTTCGGGGGGCGGGTGAAAAACTGTTTTTT	CASRLRGAGEKLFF
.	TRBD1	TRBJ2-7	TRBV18	TGTGCCAGCTCGCCGAGGACAGGGCAATACGAGCAGTACTTC	CASSPRTGQYEQYF
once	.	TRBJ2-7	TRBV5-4	TGTGCCAGCAGCTTCAGTTCGGGCTACGAGCAGTACTTC	CASSFSSGYEQYF
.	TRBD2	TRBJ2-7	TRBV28	TGTGCCAGCAGTTATGCGCGGAGGACTAGCGGCCAAGGCCGCTACGAGCAGTACTTC	CASSYARRTSGQGRYEQYF
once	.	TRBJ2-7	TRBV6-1	TGTGCCAGCAGTGCTTCGGTAGCCCCCATTGTTGGCGAGCAGTACTTC	CASSASVAPIVGEQYF
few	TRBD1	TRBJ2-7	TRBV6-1	TGTGCCAGCAGTTCGACAGGGTTTAGGACCTACGAGCAGTACTTC	CASSSTGFRTYEQYF
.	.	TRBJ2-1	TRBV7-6	TGTGCCAGCAGCTTATACCCCGCCCGATCCACCTACTACAATGAGCAGTTCTTC	CASSLYPARSTYYNEQFF
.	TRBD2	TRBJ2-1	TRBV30	TGTGCCTGGAAAATGGGACTAGCGGGCCGCAATGAGCAGTTCTTC	CAWKMGLAGRNEQFF
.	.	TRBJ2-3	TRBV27	TGTGCCAGCAGTCTGCAGGGATCCACAGATACGCAGTATTTT	CASSLQGSTDTQYF
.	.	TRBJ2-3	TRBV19	TGTGCCAGTAGTCGCGGGACGGAAGGAGATACGCAGTATTTT	CASSRGTEGDTQYF
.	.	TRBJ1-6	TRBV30	TGTGCCTGGAGATCTTCCGGACAGACTAATTCACCCCTCCACTTT	CAWRSSGQTNSPLHF
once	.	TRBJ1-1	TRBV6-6	TGTGCCAGCCAACAGTACACTGAAGCTTTCTTT	CASQQYTEAFF
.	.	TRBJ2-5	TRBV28	TGTGCCAGCAACGGTAGGCTCGGGCTAGCCCTCCAGGAGACCCAGTACTTC	CASNGRLGLALQETQYF
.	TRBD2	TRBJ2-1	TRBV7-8	TGTGCCAGCAGCTTAGAAGCGGGACTAGCGGGAACAATTGAGCAGTTCTTC	CASSLEAGLAGTIEQFF
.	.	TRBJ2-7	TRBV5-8	TGTGCCAGCAGCTTGGCCCTCCGGACAACGGGCTACGAGCAGTACTTC	CASSLALRTTGYEQYF
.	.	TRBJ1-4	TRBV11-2	TGTGCCAGCAGCCCATACAACCAGGGGCATGAAAAACTGTTTTTT	CASSPYNQGHEKLFF
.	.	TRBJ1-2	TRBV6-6	TGTGCCAGCAGTTACCTCCTGGTCCGGTACGGCTACACCTTC	CASSYLLVRYGYTF
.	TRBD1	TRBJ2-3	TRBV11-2	TGTGCCAGCAGCTTCCGGACAGGGGTTGGAAATACGCAGTATTTT	CASSFRTGVGNTQYF
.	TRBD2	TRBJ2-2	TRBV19	TGTGCCAGTAGTATTTCGGGGCTAGCGGGAGGCGGGACGAACACCGGGGAGCTGTTTTTT	CASSISGLAGGGTNTGELFF
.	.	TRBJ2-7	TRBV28	TGTGCCAGCACCTTTTTCGAGACCACAGGGACGAACGAGCAGTACTTC	CASTFFETTGTNEQYF
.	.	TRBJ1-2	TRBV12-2	TGTGCAAGTTTTCTCATCGACAGGGGGCGAATAAGAGGCTACACCTTC	CASFLIDRGRIRGYTF
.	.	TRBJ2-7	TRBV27	TGTGCCAGCAGTTTATATCGAGAGGGCGAGCAGTACTTC	CASSLYREGEQYF
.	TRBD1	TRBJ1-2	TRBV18	TGTGCCAGCTCAGCCGGGACAGAGGATGGCTACACCTTC	CASSAGTEDGYTF
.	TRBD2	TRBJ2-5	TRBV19	TGTGCCAGTAGTCCGGGACTAGCTTCAGAGACCCAGTACTTC	CASSPGLASETQYF
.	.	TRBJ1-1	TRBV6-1	TGTGCCAGCAGCCGCCTAGGAAACACTGAAGCTTTCTTT	CASSRLGNTEAFF
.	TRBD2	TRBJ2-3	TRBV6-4	TGTGCCAGCAGTGATGCGGGAGGGCCGTCGGATACGCAGTATTTT	CASSDAGGPSDTQYF
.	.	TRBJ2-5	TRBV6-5	TGTGCCAGCAGTCAAGGGAGCCTCCAAGAGACCCAGTACTTC	CASSQGSLQETQYF
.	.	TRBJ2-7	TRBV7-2	TGTGCCAGCAGCTTAGCGGCACACCAGTACGAGCAGTACTTC	CASSLAAHQYEQYF
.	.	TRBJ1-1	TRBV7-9	TGTGCCAGCAGATGGGACATCGCTGAAGCTTTCTTT	CASRWDIAEAFF
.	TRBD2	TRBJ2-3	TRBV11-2	TGTGCCAGCAGCCACCGGCCTAGCGGGACGACAGATACGCAGTATTTT	CASSHRPSGTTDTQYF
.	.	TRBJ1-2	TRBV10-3	TGTGCCATCAGTGATCCCCTATCCCCGAGATCGAGCTATGGCTACACCTTC	CAISDPLSPRSSYGYTF
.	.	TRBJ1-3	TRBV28	TGTGCCAGCAGTCCCGCGCCCCACAGCTCTGGAAACACCATATATTTT	CASSPAPHSSGNTIYF
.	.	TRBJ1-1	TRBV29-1	TGCAGCGTGAGTCAGGTATTGAACACTGAAGCTTTCTTT	CSVSQVLNTEAFF
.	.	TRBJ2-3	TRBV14	TGTGCCAGCAGCGGCGGGATTAGGACAGATACGCAGTATTTT	CASSGGIRTDTQYF
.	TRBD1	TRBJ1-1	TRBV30	TGTGCCTGGAGGGGACAGGGATGGACTGAAGCTTTCTTT	CAWRGQGWTEAFF
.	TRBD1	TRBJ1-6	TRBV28	TGTGCCAGCAGTCCCGGGACAGCTACTAATTCACCCCTCCACTTT	CASSPGTATNSPLHF
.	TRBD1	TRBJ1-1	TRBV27	TGTGCCAGCAGTCCGCTCCTGGGACAGCCCTTGAACACTGAAGCTTTCTTT	CASSPLLGQPLNTEAFF
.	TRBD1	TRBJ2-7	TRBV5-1	TGCGCCAGCAGCTCTACAGGGACAGCCCACGAGCAGTACTTC	CASSSTGTAHEQYF
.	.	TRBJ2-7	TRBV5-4	TGTGCCATATCGGGTCACCACCTCGCCTACGAGCAGTACTTC	CAISGHHLAYEQYF
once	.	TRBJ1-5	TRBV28	TGTGCCAGTTCCCCCGAGGGGGGGGCCAACAATCAGCCCCAGCATTTT	CASSPEGGANNQPQHF
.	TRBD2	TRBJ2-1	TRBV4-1	TGCGCCAGCTCGTCGGGAGGTCACCTCAATGAGCAGTTCTTC	CASSSGGHLNEQFF
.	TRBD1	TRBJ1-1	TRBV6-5	TGTGCCAGCAGTTGGAGGACAGGGGATGAAGCTTTCTTT	CASSWRTGDEAFF
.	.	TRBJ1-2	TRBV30	TGTGCCTGGAGTCCGAGTAGTAACTATGGCTACACCTTC	CAWSPSSNYGYTF
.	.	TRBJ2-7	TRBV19	TGTGCCAGTAGTTTCCGGGGGACGACCTACGAGCAGTACTTC	CASSFRGTTYEQYF
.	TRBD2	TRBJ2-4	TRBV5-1	TGCGCCAGCAGTCGGGGGGAAAACATTCAGTACTTC	CASSRGENIQYF
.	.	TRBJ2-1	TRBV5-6	TGTGCCAGCACCTTACTCCCTTTAAGCTCCTACAATGAGCAGTTCTTC	CASTLLPLSSYNEQFF
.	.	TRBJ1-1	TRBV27	TGTGCCAGCAGTTTCCGGGGGAACACTGAAGCTTTCTTT	CASSFRGNTEAFF
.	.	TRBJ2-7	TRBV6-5	TGTGCCAGCAGTTTCGCAGGACTGGTCTACGAGCAGTACTTC	CASSFAGLVYEQYF
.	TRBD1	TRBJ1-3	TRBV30	TGTGCCTGGAGGCATATGGGACAGGTGACCCCTGGAAACACCATATATTTT	CAWRHMGQVTPGNTIYF
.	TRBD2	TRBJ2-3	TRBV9	TGTGCCAGCAGCGGGACTAGCGGGGGAGTTTATAGCACAGATACGCAGTATTTT	CASSGTSGGVYSTDTQYF
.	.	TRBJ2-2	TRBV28	TGTGCCAGCAGTTTCCCTTTCCGGTCGAACACCGGGGAGCTGTTTTTT	CASSFPFRSNTGELFF
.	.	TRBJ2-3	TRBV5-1	TGCGCCAGTAAGACTAGTCTCACAGATACGCAGTATTTT	CASKTSLTDTQYF
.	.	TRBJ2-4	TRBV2	TGTGCCAGCGAGATAGCCAAAAACATTCAGTACTTC	CASEIAKNIQYF
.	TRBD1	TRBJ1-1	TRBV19	TGTGCCAGCGGGATGACAGGGAGGTCGACTGAAGCTTTCTTT	CASGMTGRSTEAFF
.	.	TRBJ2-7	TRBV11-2	TGTGCCAGCAGCTTAGGAGGGCCCGGCCACGAGCAGTACTTC	CASSLGGPGHEQYF